The entry that follows covers one T cell receptor beta chain sequence. The germline V and J ends were trimmed by 3 bases and 11 bases, with 8 bases remaining between them. CDR3 length: 11 amino acids. These data come from a study of blood T cell repertoires in COVID-19. Study details: The United States, Italy and Spain were the sources of the acute and convalescent COVID-19 samples.

Participants were aged roughly 18 to 90 years, lived in over 20 US areas, and enrolled virtually. Participant-given clinical history determined each cohort assignment. Study processing details: The assay estimated nucleated cells by amplifying reference gene primers. Assay: immunoSEQ multiplex PCR; the TCRdb copy retains only in-frame clones and omits some. V and J calls and clone size come straight from that table; D and trimming were deduced from the DNA. The repertoire holds about 350,000 clones, with about 90% as singletons. The source of this sequence is a woman in her 30s who had been exposed to COVID-19. Specimen: PBMCs or T cells enriched from blood (not recorded which). The chain employs TRBV12-3 or TRBV12-4 and TRBJ1-5; the D is unclear. CDR3 amino acids: CASSFRVTQHF. CDR3 sequence (DNA): TGTGCCAGCAGTTTTCGGGTAACCCAGCATTTT.